The 24 T cell receptor beta chains below were found in one sample sequenced in a study of cytomegalovirus exposure and HLA in healthy donors. Use of 60 Vbeta and 13 Jbeta primers characterized the PCR. TCRdb's table, derived via immunoSEQ multiplex PCR, lists solely in-frame clones and lacks some. Found here are 75,000 to 90,000 clones, around 10% of them singletons; the top ten hold approximately 24%. The sequenced sample was PBMCs. The receptors come from a man aged 60 to 69 in good health and CMV-seropositive.

This chain uses TRBV10-3 with TRBJ2-7; the D gene is possibly TRBD2 (5 bases). The CDR3 loop spans 14 amino acids. V dropped 2 bases and J dropped 1 base, with 9 bases sitting between them. Germline V gene lookup returns CDR1 ENHRY and CDR2 SYGVKD. CDR3: CAISEGLLSYEQYF. The CDR3 DNA reads TGTGCCATCAGTGAGGGACTTCTATCCTACGAGCAGTACTTC.

This clone was detected only a few times. The chain links TRBV6-1 to TRBJ2-3; D unresolved. Germline lookup yields CDR1 MNHNS and CDR2 SASEGT. The CDR3 is 14 residues long. With 7 bases removed from V and 0 bases from J, the gap between germline ends came to 11 bases. CDR3 sequence reads: CASIPLRSTDTQYF. As DNA, the CDR3 is TGTGCCAGCATTCCCCTGCGGAGCACAGATACGCAGTATTTT.

The chain has TRBV6-1 and TRBJ1-1, with unresolved D. CDR3 size: 16 residues. Trimming took off 2 bases at V and 5 bases at J, with 18 bases between the two ends. CDR1 MNHNS and CDR2 SASEGT come from the germline V gene. The CDR3 sequence is CASSEKALGRRTEAFF. CDR3 nucleotide sequence: TGTGCCAGCAGTGAAAAGGCTCTAGGCAGAAGGACTGAAGCTTTCTTT.

This clone showed up just a few times. The chain combines TRBV6-5 with TRBJ1-5; D remains ambiguous. The germline V gene has CDR1 MNHEY and CDR2 SVGAGI. This CDR3 spans 13 amino acids. V lost 6 bases and J 0 bases, leaving 6 bases between the germline ends. The CDR3 DNA reads as TGTGCCAGCAGCCCTAATAGCAATCAGCCCCAGCATTTT. Protein: CASSPNSNQPQHF.

V is TRBV25-1 and J is TRBJ2-1, with 8 bases matching TRBD2. Per the germline V gene, CDR1 is MGHDK and CDR2 is SYGVNS. The CDR3 is made up of 16 amino acids. With 1 base clipped from V and 4 bases from J, the junction kept 6 bases outside the gene matches. The DNA for the CDR3 is TGTGCCAGCAGTGAATTCTCGGTAGCGGGATACAATGAGCAGTTCTTC. This sequence encodes CASSEFSVAGYNEQFF.

The V gene is TRBV18, the J gene TRBJ1-5; D call uncertain. The germline V and J ends were trimmed by 1 base and 0 bases, with 7 bases remaining between them. Germline loops: CDR1 KGHSH, CDR2 LQKENI. The CDR3 is 15 amino acids. Here the CDR3 reads CASSPQRNSNQPQHF. In nucleotides, the CDR3 is TGTGCCAGCTCACCACAGAGAAATAGCAATCAGCCCCAGCATTTT.

This clone was observed a handful of times. The chain is built from TRBV5-6 and TRBJ1-5, with 8 bases fitting TRBD1. V was pared by 3 bases and J by 4 bases, with 6 bases of the junction left unmatched. The CDR3 extends over 15 amino acids. Germline V gene sequence: CDR1 SGHDT, CDR2 YYEEEE. CDR3 sequence (DNA): TGTGCCAGCAGCTGGGGGACAGGTTGGAATCAGCCCCAGCATTTT. As protein: CASSWGTGWNQPQHF.

The chain joins TRBV15 to TRBJ2-7; a possible D gene is TRBD1 (6 bases). The germline V gene encodes CDR1 LNHNV and CDR2 YYDKDF (reference sequence). The CDR3 runs to 15 residues. V lost 5 bases, J lost 3 bases, and 17 bases lay in between. The CDR3 region has the DNA TGTGCCACCAGCCCTACCGTAGGGGGAGTCTACGAGCAGTACGTC. It codes for CATSPTVGGVYEQYV.

The genes are TRBV30 and TRBJ2-7; possibly TRBD2 for D (7 bases). CDR1 and CDR2 (germline): GTSNPN, SVGIG (reference sequence). The CDR3 spans 15 residues. V was shortened by 0 bases and J by 6 bases, with 18 bases between the two germline ends. The CDR3: CAWSVLGGRIAEQYF. In DNA form, the CDR3 reads TGTGCCTGGAGTGTACTCGGGGGGCGCATTGCCGAGCAGTACTTC.

The chain employs TRBV18 and TRBJ2-1; the match to TRBD1 covers 9 bases. Germline V CDR1 and CDR2: KGHSH, LQKENI. CDR3 length: 15 residues. V trimming: 4 bases; J trimming: 7 bases; junction bases outside the gene matches: 8. CDR3 loop: CASSRSGTGLNEQFF. CDR3 sequence (DNA): TGTGCCAGCTCACGTTCCGGGACAGGGTTGAATGAGCAGTTCTTC.

This sequence joins TRBV7-9 and TRBJ1-1; D might be TRBD1 (6 bases). The CDR3 contains 15 residues. The V gene's germline CDR1 is SEHNR and CDR2 FQNEAQ (reference sequence). V was pared by 5 bases and J by 1 base, with 14 bases between. The CDR3 loop reads CASSVNRETNTEAFF. CDR3 sequence (DNA): TGTGCCAGCAGCGTAAACAGGGAAACGAACACTGAAGCTTTCTTT.

This clone appeared a few times. The chain uses TRBV27 and TRBJ1-1; the D gene is possibly TRBD1 (6 bases). Per the germline V gene, CDR1 is MNHEY and CDR2 is SMNVEV (reference sequence). Trimming removed 6 bases at V and 4 bases at J, with 12 bases between. The length of the CDR3 is 13 residues. The CDR3 DNA sequence: TGTGCCAGCAGCTGGAACAGGGCCACTGAAGCTTTCTTT. Its protein product is CASSWNRATEAFF.

This clone was detected a few times. V gene TRBV6-5 combines with J gene TRBJ2-2; 8 bases agree with TRBD1. The length of the CDR3 is 13 residues. Germline V CDR1 and CDR2: MNHEY, SVGAGI. Unmatched junction bases numbered 8, after V lost 6 bases and J lost 11 bases. CDR3 sequence (DNA): TGTGCCAGCAGGCCTCCCGGACAGGGTGAGCTGTTTTTT. Amino acids: CASRPPGQGELFF.

The chain recombines TRBV27 with TRBJ2-7; D perhaps matches TRBD2 (5 bases). The CDR3 contains 11 residues. Looked up from germline, CDR1 is MNHEY and CDR2 is SMNVEV (reference sequence). The V end lost 8 bases, the J end lost 6 bases, and 11 bases lay between the germline ends. CDR3 protein: CASGSFSEQYF. As DNA, the CDR3 is TGTGCCAGCGGGAGTTTCTCCGAGCAGTACTTC.

CDR3 amino acids: CSDPASGRAGTYEQYF. CDR3 sequence (DNA): TGCAGCGACCCTGCTAGCGGGAGGGCCGGGACCTACGAGCAGTACTTC. This chain links TRBV29-1 with TRBJ2-7; 12 positions agree with TRBD2. V gave up 7 bases and J gave up 2 bases; unmatched junction bases: 12. Germline V gives CDR1 SQVTM, CDR2 ANQGSEA. This CDR3 comprises 16 residues.

This clone has just a few counts. The chain carries TRBV5-1 and TRBJ1-2; D gene uncertain. The CDR3 runs to 15 residues. Germline assignment: CDR1 SGHRS and CDR2 YFSETQ. Between the trimmed V and J ends, which lost 3 bases and 8 bases, there was a span of 20 bases. The CDR3 loop reads CASSWSLGEGKGYTF. The CDR3 nucleotides read TGCGCCAGCAGCTGGAGTCTCGGAGAGGGCAAGGGCTACACCTTC.

The J gene is TRBJ1-1, the V gene TRBV18; D is ambiguous. The germline V gene encodes CDR1 KGHSH and CDR2 LQKENI. The CDR3 loop spans 13 amino acids. Trimming cost V 0 bases and J 8 bases, with 10 bases left between them. The DNA of the CDR3 is TGTGCCAGCTCACCACCCCTAGATAAAGAAGCTTTCTTT. Its protein product is CASSPPLDKEAFF.

This clone was seen at least ten times. The chain uses TRBV7-3 and TRBJ1-1; TRBD1 matches 8 bases. V lost 5 bases and J lost 6; bases outside the gene matches: 8. The germline gives CDR1 SGHTA, CDR2 FQGTGA. This CDR3 has 14 residues. CDR3 in DNA: TGTGCCAGCAGCCTACAGGGGGGTGTAGCTGAAGCTTTCTTT. This encodes CASSLQGGVAEAFF. The full variable domain, its missing parts supplied by reference TRBV7-3 and TRBJ1-1, is GAGVSQTPSNKVTEKGKYVELRCDPISGHTALYWYRQSLGQGPEFLIYFQGTGAADDSGLPNDRFFAVRPEGSVSTLKIQRTERGDSAVYLCASSLQGGVAEAFFGQGTRLTVV.

This clone appeared a few times. This rearrangement joins TRBV27 to TRBJ2-7; D is possibly TRBD2 (5 bases). Germline V gene data show CDR1 as MNHEY and CDR2 as SMNVEV (reference sequence). The CDR3 length is 13 residues. V was trimmed by 3 bases and J by 6 bases, leaving 12 bases between them. CDR3 sequence reads: CASSFWESGEQYF. CDR3 nucleotides: TGTGCCAGCAGTTTTTGGGAGTCTGGCGAGCAGTACTTC.

In this sample, this clone turned up a few times. The chain has TRBV7-9 and TRBJ2-2; TRBD2 agrees at 7 bases. The CDR3 sequence is 13 residues long. V gave up 10 bases and J gave up 5 bases; unmatched junction bases: 7. Germline CDR1 SEHNR, CDR2 FQNEAQ (reference sequence). CDR3 nucleotide sequence: TGTGCCATTTCCTGGGGGGGAACCGGGGAGCTGTTTTTT. This encodes CAISWGGTGELFF.

The chain uses TRBV19 and TRBJ2-2; 13 nucleotides match TRBD2. CDR3 size: 16 residues. V trimming: 4 bases; J trimming: 9 bases; junction bases outside the gene matches: 8. In germline, CDR1 is LNHDA, CDR2 SQIVND (reference sequence). The CDR3 loop is CASSRTSGSYYRELFF. The CDR3 DNA sequence: TGTGCCAGTAGTAGGACTAGCGGGAGCTATTACCGGGAGCTGTTTTTT.

This clone appeared a few times. The chain couples TRBV19 to TRBJ1-1; 9 nucleotides line up with TRBD1. Germline values: CDR1 LNHDA, CDR2 SQIVND (reference sequence). The CDR3 spans 15 residues. The V and J ends lost 6 bases and 2 bases, in that order; junction bases with no gene match: 7. Written as DNA, the CDR3 is TGTGCCAGTAGGGACCGGACAGGGGTTAACACTGAAGCTTTCTTT. It encodes CASRDRTGVNTEAFF.

This chain links TRBV6-6 with TRBJ1-4; TRBD1 is a possible D gene (6 bases). Germline V lookup: CDR1 MNHNY, CDR2 SVGAGI (reference sequence). V dropped 4 bases and J dropped 0 bases, with 12 bases sitting between them. There are 16 residues in the CDR3. CDR3 residues: CASSSPDSATNEKLFF. The CDR3 DNA sequence: TGTGCCAGCAGTTCCCCGGACAGTGCAACTAATGAAAAACTGTTTTTT.

The chain is built from TRBV27 and TRBJ2-5; D is unclear. This CDR3 is 13 amino acids long. Deletions cut 7 bases from V and 0 bases from J, with 9 bases between. Germline CDR1 MNHEY, CDR2 SMNVEV (reference sequence). The CDR3 reads CASKVQYQETQYF. The CDR3 DNA reads TGTGCCAGCAAGGTACAGTACCAAGAGACCCAGTACTTC.